A single sample gave rise to the 32 T cell receptor beta chains below, sequenced in a study of identifying expanded T cells in peripheral blood. Data came from immunoSEQ multiplex PCR; TCRdb stores just in-frame clones and leaves some out. Here the sample spans around 76,000 clones, about 90% being singletons. Source material: blood. The receptors here all came from a person aged 18 to 75 in good health.

This chain connects TRBV6-1 to TRBJ1-4; TRBD1 matches 7 bases. J gave up 11 bases and V 6 bases, and 6 bases lay outside the gene matches. There are 12 residues in the CDR3. In germline, CDR1 is MNHNS, CDR2 SASEGT. The CDR3 DNA is TGTGCCAGCAGGGAGACAGGGTTCAAACTGTTTTTT. This sequence encodes CASRETGFKLFF.

The chain combines TRBV18 with TRBJ1-4; possible D gene TRBD1, 6 bases. There are 17 residues in the CDR3. The V and J ends lost 5 bases and 0 bases respectively, with 16 bases between them. CDR1 and CDR2 from the germline V gene are KGHSH and LQKENI. The CDR3 loop reads CASSSDSAYATNEKLFF. In DNA, the CDR3 is TGTGCCAGCTCATCGGACAGCGCCTATGCAACTAATGAAAAACTGTTTTTT.

The chain has TRBV11-3 and TRBJ2-1, with no clear D. This CDR3 has 15 amino acids. The germline CDR1 and CDR2 sequences are SGHNT and YENEEA. The V gene lost 5 bases and the J gene lost 0 bases, with 11 bases spanning the gap. In nucleotides, the CDR3 is TGTGCCAGCAGCCCTGAACCCCACTCCTACAATGAGCAGTTCTTC. As protein: CASSPEPHSYNEQFF. Drawing the rest from reference TRBV11-3 and TRBJ2-1, the complete variable domain is EAGVVQSPRYKIIEKKQPVAFWCNPISGHNTLYWYLQNLGQGPELLIRYENEEAVDDSQLPKDRFSAERLKGVDSTLKIQPAELGDSAVYLCASSPEPHSYNEQFFGPGTRLTVL.

The chain couples TRBV6-5 to TRBJ2-3; unclear D gene. This CDR3 is 15 amino acids long. V gave up 4 bases and J gave up 0 bases, with 11 bases separating them. The germline gives CDR1 MNHEY, CDR2 SVGAGI. CDR3 coding DNA: TGTGCCAGCAGTTTGGACGGGTCTAGCACAGATACGCAGTATTTT. It translates to CASSLDGSSTDTQYF.

The V and J genes are TRBV18 and TRBJ1-1; TRBD1 aligns across 8 bases. CDR1 and CDR2 from the germline V gene are KGHSH and LQKENI. V lost 6 bases, J lost 7 bases, and 4 bases stayed unmatched. CDR3 length equals 12 residues. The CDR3 here is CASSPDRDEAFF. As DNA, the CDR3 is TGTGCCAGCTCGCCGGACAGGGATGAAGCTTTCTTT.

The rearrangement joins TRBV7-6 to TRBJ2-3; D not resolved. Trimming removed 0 bases at V and 3 bases at J, with 16 bases between. CDR1 is SGHVS, CDR2 FNYEAQ, per germline. CDR3 length: 17 amino acids. The CDR3 coding sequence is TGTGCCAGCAGCTTAGCGCAGCCAGGATTGCGTACAGATACGCAGTATTTT. Translated, it gives CASSLAQPGLRTDTQYF.

Details on this clone: Additional DNA sequences in this sample encode the identical CDR3. The chain recombines TRBV5-1 with TRBJ1-2; 7 bases align to TRBD1. V trimming: 0 bases; J trimming: 11 bases; junction bases outside the gene matches: 13. The CDR3 extends over 15 amino acids. Germline V CDR1 and CDR2: SGHRS, YFSETQ. The DNA for the CDR3 is TGCGCCAGCAGCTTGGCCGGTGAGGGTTCAGGGGGTTACACCTTC. This encodes CASSLAGEGSGGYTF.

The J gene is TRBJ2-7, the V gene TRBV27; tentative D call: TRBD2 (6 bases). Germline assignment: CDR1 MNHEY and CDR2 SMNVEV (reference sequence). The V and J ends lost 7 bases and 0 bases respectively, with 16 bases between them. CDR3 length: 15 amino acids. The CDR3 DNA is TGTGCCAGCATGGAGGGAATATCCCCCTCCTACGAGCAGTACTTC. Protein product: CASMEGISPSYEQYF.

The rearrangement links TRBV6-1 to TRBJ2-5; the D is unclear. CDR1 and CDR2 from the germline V gene are MNHNS and SASEGT. V lost 2 bases to trimming and J lost 1 base, with 14 bases between them. CDR3 size: 16 residues. DNA of the CDR3: TGTGCCAGCAGTGAACTAGATGTTTGGGTCCAAGAGACCCAGTACTTC. Translated, it gives CASSELDVWVQETQYF.

This chain uses TRBV7-2 with TRBJ2-7, with D perhaps matching TRBD1 or TRBD2 (5 bases each). V lost 5 bases and J lost 5, with 16 bases in between. The length of the CDR3 is 14 residues. Germline V lookup: CDR1 SGHTA, CDR2 FQGNSA. The CDR3 DNA sequence: TGTGCCAGCAGCCCGGGACCCCGCAGCCACGAGCAGTACTTC. Protein product: CASSPGPRSHEQYF.

The V call is TRBV6-5, the J call TRBJ2-4; TRBD1 matches at 9 bases. V gave up 6 bases and J gave up 7 bases; unmatched junction bases: 7. Germline V gene lookup returns CDR1 MNHEY and CDR2 SVGAGI. CDR3 length: 14 amino acids. CDR3 loop: CASRQTGGENIQYF. The CDR3 DNA sequence: TGTGCCAGCAGACAGACAGGGGGGGAGAACATTCAGTACTTC.

V and J are TRBV6-1 and TRBJ1-5; D possibly corresponds to TRBD1 (5 bases). V was cut by 6 bases and J by 6 bases, with 9 bases left in between. Germline values: CDR1 MNHNS, CDR2 SASEGT. This CDR3 is 12 amino acids long. The CDR3 DNA reads TGTGCCAGCAGCGGGGACTCTCAGCCCCAGCATTTT. It specifies CASSGDSQPQHF.

This chain links TRBV5-1 with TRBJ2-7, with TRBD1 matching 7 bases. Per the germline V gene, CDR1 is SGHRS and CDR2 is YFSETQ. The junction had 4 bases not matched to a gene; V was cut back by 2 bases and J by 5 bases. CDR3 size: 13 residues. The CDR3 sequence is CASSFSQGNEQYF. CDR3 in DNA: TGCGCCAGCAGCTTTTCACAGGGGAACGAGCAGTACTTC.

The rearrangement joins TRBV5-4 to TRBJ2-7, with D maybe TRBD1 (5 bases). The CDR3 is 12 amino acids. The V and J ends lost 4 bases and 2 bases respectively, with 7 bases between them. Looked up from germline, CDR1 is SGHNT and CDR2 is YYREEE (reference sequence). In DNA, the CDR3 is TGTGCCAGCAGCCTGGACACCTACGAGCAGTACTTC. Its protein is CASSLDTYEQYF.

V gene TRBV4-3 combines with J gene TRBJ1-5, with D tentatively TRBD1 (5 bases). Germline CDR1 is LGHNA and CDR2 is YSLEER. CDR3 length: 15 amino acids. Trimming stripped 2 bases from V and 2 bases from J, with 10 bases between. DNA of the CDR3: TGCGCCAGCAGCCAATTTCCGGGGGGCAATCAGCCCCAGCATTTT. It specifies CASSQFPGGNQPQHF.

V is TRBV28 and J is TRBJ1-5, with D maybe TRBD1 (5 bases). The CDR3 totals 17 residues. Germline V CDR1 and CDR2: MDHEN, SYDVKM. The germline V and J ends were trimmed by 2 bases and 4 bases, with 18 bases remaining between them. The CDR3 spells CASSLRLQGIRNQPQHF. The CDR3 DNA reads TGTGCCAGCAGTTTAAGGCTCCAGGGTATTCGGAATCAGCCCCAGCATTTT.

There are a few counts of this clone. This chain links TRBV30 with TRBJ1-6; D might be TRBD1 (5 bases). The CDR3 has 10 amino acids. The germline CDR1 and CDR2 sequences are GTSNPN and SVGIG (reference sequence). CDR3 in amino acids: CAGGSSPLHF. The CDR3 DNA reads as TGTGCGGGGGGAAGTTCACCCCTCCACTTT.

The gene calls are TRBV10-2 and TRBJ1-1, with a tentative D call TRBD1 (5 bases). Germline CDR1 reads WSHSY; CDR2 reads SAAADI. V was cut by 6 bases and J by 8 bases, with 13 bases left in between. CDR3 length: 12 residues. The CDR3 spells CASSVGRIEAFF. CDR3 coding DNA: TGCGCCAGCAGCGTGGGACGGATAGAAGCTTTCTTT.

The count of this clone is one. V and J are TRBV13 and TRBJ1-2; TRBD1 aligns across 8 bases. The V segment lost 1 base and the J segment 5 bases; nucleotides outside the gene matches: 6. This CDR3 contains 15 residues. The V gene's germline CDR1 is PRHDT and CDR2 FYEKMQ (reference sequence). The CDR3 nucleotides are TGTGCCAGCAGCTTAGAACAGGGGGTTTGGTATGGCTACACCTTC. Protein sequence: CASSLEQGVWYGYTF.

V usage is TRBV7-2 and J usage is TRBJ2-1, with D maybe TRBD1 (5 bases). The CDR3 is 13 residues long. The germline V gene encodes CDR1 SGHTA and CDR2 FQGNSA. The germline V and J ends were trimmed by 1 base and 5 bases, with 6 bases remaining between them. This chain's CDR3 is CASSLGQNNEQFF. CDR3 coding DNA: TGTGCCAGCAGCTTAGGACAGAACAATGAGCAGTTCTTC.

This chain links TRBV9 with TRBJ1-5; D gene unclear. This CDR3 spans 13 amino acids. V was cut by 0 bases and J by 9 bases, with 10 bases left in between. CDR1 and CDR2 (germline): SGDLS, YYNGEE. The CDR3 loop reads CASSVGPEGPQHF. CDR3 nucleotides: TGTGCCAGCAGCGTAGGCCCCGAGGGGCCCCAGCATTTT.

This chain links TRBV2 with TRBJ2-3; the D gene is possibly TRBD2 (5 bases). Germline lookup yields CDR1 SNHLY and CDR2 FYNNEI. This CDR3 spans 13 amino acids. The ends were cut back, 3 bases at V and 2 bases at J, with 6 bases in the middle. CDR3 nucleotides: TGTGCCAGCAGTGAGGAGGTCACAGATACGCAGTATTTT. Amino acid sequence: CASSEEVTDTQYF.

V gene TRBV29-1 combines with J gene TRBJ2-3, with 8 bases that match TRBD1. CDR1 and CDR2 (germline): SQVTM, ANQGSEA. V gave up 0 bases and J gave up 3 bases; unmatched junction bases: 5. This CDR3 is 15 amino acids long. CDR3 DNA: TGCAGCGTTGAAGATCGGACAGGGATTACAGATACGCAGTATTTT. Amino acid sequence: CSVEDRTGITDTQYF.

The count of this clone is one. The V and J genes are TRBV20-1 and TRBJ1-2; D unclear. Germline V CDR1 and CDR2: DFQATT, SNEGSKA (reference sequence). The CDR3 runs 8 residues. The CDR3 reads CNFYGYTF. The DNA for the CDR3 is TGCAATTTCTATGGCTACACCTTC.

This chain uses TRBV7-2 with TRBJ2-1, with 8 bases aligning to TRBD2. In germline, CDR1 is SGHTA, CDR2 FQGNSA. This CDR3 has 15 residues. V shed 0 bases and J 6 bases; nucleotides not matched to a gene: 4. CDR3 loop: CASSLAGLALNEQFF. CDR3 nucleotides: TGTGCCAGCAGCTTAGCCGGACTAGCACTCAATGAGCAGTTCTTC.

This chain uses TRBV7-9 with TRBJ2-7, with 10 nucleotides matching TRBD2. The CDR3 is 14 residues long. CDR1 SEHNR and CDR2 FQNEAQ come from the germline V gene (reference sequence). V was pared by 2 bases and J by 2 bases, with 0 bases of the junction left unmatched. For the CDR3, the DNA is TGTGCCAGCAGCTTAAGCGGGAGGGCCTACGAGCAGTACTTC. Protein product: CASSLSGRAYEQYF.

CDR3 bases: TGTGCCAGCAGCTTAGATAGGAGGGTGGTCGAGACCCAGTACTTC. Residues: CASSLDRRVVETQYF. The chain has TRBV7-6 and TRBJ2-5, with D possibly TRBD2 on 6 matching bases. The CDR3 is 15 residues long. Germline CDR1 reads SGHVS; CDR2 reads FNYEAQ. V was cut by 1 base and J by 5 bases, with 14 bases left in between.

J is TRBJ1-1 and V is TRBV10-3; the D gene is possibly TRBD1 (6 bases). The V end lost 2 bases, the J end lost 3 bases, and 16 bases lay between the germline ends. Per the germline V gene, CDR1 is ENHRY and CDR2 is SYGVKD. The CDR3 has 16 residues. The CDR3 DNA reads TGTGCCATCAGTGAGCGGGGGGGGGCGGACCACACTGAAGCTTTCTTT. This encodes CAISERGGADHTEAFF.

The chain is built from TRBV9 and TRBJ2-1; TRBD2 is a possible D gene (6 bases). CDR3 length: 14 amino acids. The V end was cut by 2 bases, the J end by 6 bases, with 12 bases between. The germline V gene has CDR1 SGDLS and CDR2 YYNGEE. As DNA, the CDR3 is TGTGCCAGCAGCGTGGCTAGCGCCAGCAATGAGCAGTTCTTC. Its protein is CASSVASASNEQFF.

The chain joins TRBV4-3 to TRBJ2-7, with D possibly matching TRBD1 (6 bases). There are 15 residues in the CDR3. The V gene's germline CDR1 is LGHNA and CDR2 YSLEER. V lost 0 bases and J 3 bases, leaving 12 bases between the germline ends. The CDR3 nucleotides read TGCGCCAGCAGCCAAGAGACAGGCGATTTCTACGAGCAGTACTTC. This encodes CASSQETGDFYEQYF.

The chain uses TRBV4-3 and TRBJ1-3, with D hard to call. CDR1 is LGHNA and CDR2 is YSLEER in the germline V gene. The CDR3 has 15 residues. The V and J ends lost 3 bases and 0 bases respectively, with 9 bases between them. CDR3 sequence (DNA): TGCGCCAGCAGCCAGTCTAGGTTCTCTGGAAACACCATATATTTT. Its translation: CASSQSRFSGNTIYF.

This clone was detected only once. Compared with germline, one end of the junction differs, possibly owing to a read error. The chain couples TRBV27 to TRBJ1-1; D uncertain. The CDR3 sequence is 9 residues long. Germline CDR1 and CDR2: MNHEY and SMNVEV (reference sequence). This chain's CDR3 is CAGRAEAFF. The CDR3 DNA reads TGCGCTGGGAGGGCTGAAGCTTTCTTT.